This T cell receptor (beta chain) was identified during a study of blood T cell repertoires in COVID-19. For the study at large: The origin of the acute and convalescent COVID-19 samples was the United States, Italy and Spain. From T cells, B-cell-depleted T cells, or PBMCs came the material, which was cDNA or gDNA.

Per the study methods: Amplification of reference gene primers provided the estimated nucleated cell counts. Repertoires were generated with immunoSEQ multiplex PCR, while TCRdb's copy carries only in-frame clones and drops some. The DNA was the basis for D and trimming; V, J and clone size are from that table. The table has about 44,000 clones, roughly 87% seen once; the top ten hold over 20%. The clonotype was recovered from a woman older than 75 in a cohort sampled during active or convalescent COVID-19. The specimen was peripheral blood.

CDR3 sequence reads: CSVSGRDQETQYF. Here the CDR3 DNA reads TGCAGCGTGTCAGGGAGGGACCAAGAGACCCAGTACTTC. V and J are TRBV29-1 and TRBJ2-5, with TRBD2 matching 7 bases. Germline trimming cut 6 bases from V and 0 bases from J; bases unmatched to any gene: 4. The CDR3 has 13 residues. The germline CDR1 and CDR2 sequences are SQVTM and ANQGSEA.